This TCR beta chain comes out of a study of beta chain features in type 1 diabetes. Of the isolated RNA, all was reverse transcribed, and so the sequenced material was expressed TCRB transcripts. The repertoire was sequenced with immunoSEQ multiplex PCR; TCRdb's copy has only in-frame clones and lacks some. Altogether approximately 250,000 clones are present, about a tenth being singletons, with the ten largest covering about 0.018%. Whole-study results and caveats: Moderately but significantly shorter TCRB CDR3s were found in Type 1 diabetes patients in all four CD4+ subsets.

The germline gives CDR1 LGHNA, CDR2 YNFKEQ. Losses at the gene ends were 2 bases for V and 2 bases for J; bases not matched to a gene: 3. This CDR3 comprises 15 residues. In regard to this clone: What it recognizes is unknown.

This receptor was taken from a man aged 25 to 40 with type 1 diabetes. What was sequenced was naive CD4+ T cells from blood. The chain combines TRBV4-2 with TRBJ1-3; TRBD1 aligns across 7 bases. The CDR3 sequence: CASSQSGQPGNTIYF. The CDR3 region has the DNA TGTGCCAGCAGCCAATCGGGACAGCCTGGAAACACCATATATTTT.